The rows below give T cell receptor beta chains drawn from one sample of a study of Ad26.COV2.S vaccination and SARS-CoV-2 variants. TCRdb's table, derived via immunoSEQ multiplex PCR, lists solely in-frame clones and lacks some. The sample has roughly 450,000 clones; around 90% are singletons. The sample in question was peripheral blood, obtained in a trial of Ad26.COV2.S vaccine versus placebo. The receptor source for this set is a person aged 18-60 years who received the Ad26.COV2.S COVID-19 vaccine or a placebo. Both conserved end residues are part of each CDR3. The D gene is left open where the match is weak. Clone size is not always given. Where it is, it says once, few, many or a class for expanded clones.

size	D	V	J	CDR3	DNA
NA	TRBD2	TRBV16	TRBJ2-5	CASSQFGGSMSVETQYF	TGTGCCAGCAGCCAATTTGGCGGGAGTATGAGTGTTGAGACCCAGTACTTC
NA	NA	TRBV18	TRBJ2-7	CASSPGLKDYEQYF	TGTGCCAGCTCACCAGGTCTAAAAGACTACGAGCAGTACTTC
once	TRBD2	TRBV6-5	TRBJ2-3	CASTQAGGSTDTQYF	TGTGCCAGCACCCAAGCGGGGGGAAGCACAGATACGCAGTATTTT
NA	NA	TRBV5-6	TRBJ2-6	CASSLGLSGANVLTF	TGTGCCAGCAGCTTGGGTTTGTCTGGGGCCAACGTCCTGACTTTC
NA	TRBD2	TRBV7-3	TRBJ2-3	CASSLRGSGRRSDTQYF	TGTGCCAGCAGCTTAAGAGGTAGCGGGAGACGATCAGATACGCAGTATTTT
once	NA	TRBV18	TRBJ1-2	CASSPPGTPYFHGYTF	TGTGCCAGCTCACCCCCAGGGACGCCTTACTTCCATGGCTACACCTTC
NA	TRBD1	TRBV3-1/TRBV3-2	TRBJ1-5	CASSPSETGYQPQHF	TGTGCCAGCAGCCCATCGGAGACAGGGTACCAGCCCCAGCATTTT
NA	TRBD2	TRBV6-5	TRBJ2-7	CASTLTSGYSYEQYF	TGTGCCAGCACACTGACTAGCGGATACTCCTACGAGCAGTACTTC
NA	NA	TRBV28	TRBJ2-7	CASSSWGESGLGQYF	TGTGCCAGCAGTTCGTGGGGAGAGTCTGGACTGGGGCAGTACTTC
NA	NA	TRBV14	TRBJ1-2	CASSQAPLNYGYTF	TGTGCCAGCAGCCAAGCGCCTCTTAACTATGGCTACACCTTC
NA	NA	TRBV3-1/TRBV3-2	TRBJ2-7	CASSQIRDISYEQYF	TGTGCCAGCAGCCAAATCCGGGACATTTCCTACGAGCAGTACTTC
NA	NA	TRBV7-2	TRBJ1-3	CASSLGFRDFSSGNTIYF	TGTGCCAGCAGCTTAGGTTTCCGGGACTTTAGCTCTGGAAACACCATATATTTT
few	NA	TRBV27	TRBJ2-7	CASSFAGYEQYF	TGTGCCAGCAGTTTTGCTGGCTACGAGCAGTACTTC
NA	NA	TRBV2	TRBJ2-5	CASSGRGETQYF	TGTGCCAGCAGCGGGAGAGGCGAGACCCAGTACTTC
NA	TRBD1	TRBV7-3	TRBJ2-1	CASSFLGQGGYNEQFF	TGTGCCAGCAGCTTCCTTGGACAGGGAGGTTACAATGAGCAGTTCTTC
once	NA	TRBV25-1	TRBJ2-5	CASSDLIETQYF	TGTGCCAGCAGTGATTTAATAGAGACCCAGTACTTC
NA	NA	TRBV2	TRBJ1-6	CASSESRVTLHF	TGTGCCAGCAGTGAATCCAGGGTGACCCTCCACTTT
NA	NA	TRBV18	TRBJ1-3	CASSPRTVPSGNTIYF	TGTGCCAGCTCACCCCGGACAGTACCCTCTGGAAACACCATATATTTT
few	TRBD2	TRBV2	TRBJ2-2	CASSGDSGTTGELFF	TGTGCCAGCAGTGGTGATAGCGGGACAACCGGGGAGCTGTTTTTT
NA	NA	TRBV5-1	TRBJ2-7	CASSLAPGDYEQYF	TGCGCCAGCAGCTTGGCGCCAGGGGACTACGAGCAGTACTTC
NA	TRBD2	TRBV5-1	TRBJ2-1	CASSQILAGTNEQFF	TGCGCCAGCAGCCAGATACTAGCGGGGACCAATGAGCAGTTCTTC
NA	TRBD1	TRBV5-4	TRBJ1-2	CASSFSRGMDYGYTF	TGTGCCAGCAGCTTCTCCAGGGGGATGGATTATGGCTACACCTTC
NA	NA	TRBV7-9	TRBJ2-7	CASSLAPAGQYEEQYF	TGTGCCAGCAGCTTAGCCCCTGCTGGACAATACGAAGAGCAGTACTTC
NA	NA	TRBV5-1	TRBJ1-1	CASSLIGDTEAFF	TGCGCCAGCAGCTTGATCGGAGACACTGAAGCTTTCTTT
NA	NA	TRBV6-2/TRBV6-3	TRBJ2-1	CASSSPGARDYEQFF	TGTGCCAGCAGTTCCCCAGGCGCCCGAGACTATGAGCAGTTCTTC
NA	NA	TRBV5-8	TRBJ2-6	CASRTAALGVEETF	TGTGCCAGCAGGACGGCAGCTCTGGGGGTCGAAGAAACTTTC
few	NA	TRBV7-7	TRBJ2-7	CASSYVRYEQYF	TGTGCTAGCAGCTACGTACGCTACGAGCAGTACTTC
NA	TRBD2	TRBV15	TRBJ2-7	CATSRGELAGPLEQYF	TGTGCCACCAGCAGAGGGGAACTAGCGGGTCCCCTAGAGCAGTACTTC
NA	NA	TRBV9	TRBJ1-1	CASSVGYGTEAFF	TGTGCCAGCAGCGTAGGCTATGGCACTGAAGCTTTCTTT
NA	NA	TRBV5-1	TRBJ1-1	CASSLAGGFTEAFF	TGCGCCAGCAGCTTGGCGGGAGGATTCACTGAAGCTTTCTTT
NA	NA	TRBV13	TRBJ2-2	CASSLGGETEEEYTGELFF	TGTGCCAGCAGCTTAGGGGGGGAGACAGAAGAGGAGTACACCGGGGAGCTGTTTTTT
few	TRBD1	TRBV30	TRBJ2-2	CAWSDGQGSGELFF	TGTGCCTGGAGTGACGGACAGGGTAGCGGGGAGCTGTTTTTT
NA	NA	TRBV6-2/TRBV6-3	TRBJ2-1	CASSRGGGSYRGFF	TGTGCCAGCAGTCGAGGGGGCGGGAGTTATCGGGGGTTCTTC
NA	NA	TRBV5-5	TRBJ1-1	CASSTTPQFQGPEAFF	TGTGCCAGCAGCACGACACCCCAATTTCAGGGGCCTGAAGCTTTCTTT
NA	NA	TRBV28	TRBJ1-4	CASSFVAGLNEKLFF	TGTGCCAGCAGTTTTGTGGCAGGCCTTAATGAAAAACTGTTTTTT
NA	NA	TRBV27	TRBJ2-5	CASRGLSMGIVQETQYF	TGTGCCAGCAGGGGTTTAAGTATGGGAATAGTACAAGAGACCCAGTACTTC
NA	NA	TRBV7-9	TRBJ2-5	CASSLRVGREETQYF	TGTGCCAGCAGCCTTAGGGTCGGCAGGGAAGAGACCCAGTACTTC
NA	NA	TRBV27	TRBJ1-1	CASSLISEVNTEAFF	TGTGCCAGCAGTTTAATATCAGAAGTGAACACTGAAGCTTTCTTT
NA	NA	TRBV28	TRBJ1-2	CASSLGTNYGYTF	TGTGCCAGCAGTTTGGGCACCAACTATGGCTACACCTTC
NA	NA	TRBV15	TRBJ2-3	CATSREREWGTDTQYF	TGTGCCACCAGCAGAGAACGGGAGTGGGGCACAGATACGCAGTATTTT
NA	NA	TRBV6-1	TRBJ1-1	CASSDHFRAFF	TGTGCCAGCAGTGATCACTTCAGGGCTTTCTTT
NA	NA	TRBV4-2	TRBJ2-3	CASSQPEASSTDTQYF	TGTGCCAGCAGCCAACCCGAGGCCTCTAGCACAGATACGCAGTATTTT